A single sample gave rise to the 15 T cell receptor beta chains below, sequenced in a study of blood T cell repertoires in COVID-19. Generated by immunoSEQ multiplex PCR, the TCRdb table keeps only in-frame clones and is missing some. Of around 110,000 clones listed, over 65% are singletons. Input material: peripheral blood. The receptor set was obtained from a man aged 25-45 years with acute or convalescent COVID-19.

This sequence joins TRBV5-6 and TRBJ2-7; 8 bases match TRBD2. This CDR3 is 15 amino acids long. V was pared by 4 bases and J by 0 bases, with 6 bases of the junction left unmatched. CDR1 and CDR2 from the germline V gene are SGHDT and YYEEEE. The DNA of the CDR3 is TGTGCCAGCAGCGGACTAGCTCTTACCTCCTACGAGCAGTACGTC. Its protein is CASSGLALTSYEQYV.

J is TRBJ1-1 and V is TRBV5-1; 8 bases line up with TRBD1. The CDR3 runs 17 residues. CDR1 and CDR2 (germline): SGHRS, YFSETQ. V shed 2 bases, J shed 3 bases, and the junction held 12 bases outside the gene matches. The CDR3 loop reads CASSLVGTGGGDTEAFF. For the CDR3, the DNA is TGCGCCAGCAGCTTAGTGGGGACAGGTGGTGGGGACACTGAAGCTTTCTTT.

The chain links TRBV3-1 (or the pseudogene TRBV3-2) to TRBJ1-1; the match to TRBD1 covers 7 bases. This CDR3 has 15 residues. V gave up 7 bases and J gave up 5 bases; unmatched junction bases: 13. CDR1 is LGHDT and CDR2 is YNNKEL in the germline V gene (reference sequence). CDR3 protein: CASTPREGAYTEAFF. CDR3 coding DNA: TGTGCCAGCACCCCAAGAGAGGGGGCCTATACTGAAGCTTTCTTT.

The chain carries TRBV12-3 or TRBV12-4 and TRBJ2-3; D is uncertain. V dropped 3 bases and J dropped 5 bases, with 9 bases sitting between them. There are 13 residues in the CDR3. The CDR3 reads CASSFSGLDTQYF. The DNA for the CDR3 is TGTGCCAGCAGTTTTTCAGGATTAGATACGCAGTATTTT.

The chain joins TRBV19 to TRBJ1-1, with unresolved D. From germline, CDR1 is LNHDA and CDR2 SQIVND (reference sequence). The CDR3 covers 13 residues. Trimming cost V 6 bases and J 0 bases, with 8 bases left between them. The CDR3 here is CASRRALNTEAFF. The CDR3 DNA follows: TGTGCCAGTAGGAGGGCCTTGAACACTGAAGCTTTCTTT.

The chain employs TRBV7-8 and TRBJ2-7; D call uncertain. The CDR3 consists of 11 residues. CDR1 is SGHVS and CDR2 is FQNEAQ in the germline V gene. Trimming took 1 base from V and 6 from J, leaving 4 bases between them. The CDR3 DNA sequence: TGTGCCAGCAGCTTAGGTATCGAGCAGTACGTC. Amino acids: CASSLGIEQYV.

The gene calls are TRBV15 and TRBJ1-5; D is unresolved. The CDR3 consists of 15 residues. Germline loops: CDR1 LNHNV, CDR2 YYDKDF (reference sequence). The V end was cut by 2 bases, the J end by 4 bases, with 12 bases between. The CDR3 DNA follows: TGTGCCACCAGCAGATCGTTGGAGGGTAATCAGCCCCAGCATTTT. Translated: CATSRSLEGNQPQHF.

The genes are TRBV21-1 and TRBJ2-7; TRBD1 is taken as the D call from the table, unchecked against the DNA. TRBV21-1 is annotated as a pseudogene. The CDR3 spans 14 residues. CDR3 nucleotide sequence: TGTGCCAGCAGCCCTAGGGACAGTGCCTACGAGCAGTACGTC. Translating gives CASSPRDSAYEQYV.

V is TRBV1 and J is TRBJ2-3; the D call TRBD2 from the table was never checked on the DNA. TRBV1 is a pseudogene segment. The CDR3 contains 14 residues. The CDR3: CTSSQEGREDTQYF. The CDR3 bases are TGCACCAGCAGCCAAGAAGGGCGGGAAGATACGCAGTATTTT.

The CDR3 spells CASSLWTSGGFYEQYF. CDR3 coding DNA: TGTGCCAGCAGCCTGTGGACTAGCGGGGGGTTCTACGAGCAGTACTTC. The chain is built from TRBV5-6 and TRBJ2-7, with 14 bases that match TRBD2. J lost 3 bases, V lost 4 bases, and 6 bases had no gene match. The CDR3 consists of 16 residues. Germline CDR1 reads SGHDT; CDR2 reads YYEEEE.

The J gene is TRBJ1-4, the V gene TRBV18; D is possibly TRBD1 (6 bases). The germline gives CDR1 KGHSH, CDR2 LQKENI. This CDR3 has 18 residues. V was pared by 6 bases and J by 0 bases, with 20 bases between. CDR3 sequence reads: CASSARGQNFATNEKLFF. The CDR3, as DNA: TGTGCCAGCTCGGCCCGTGGACAGAATTTTGCAACTAATGAAAAACTGTTTTTT.

In DNA form, the CDR3 reads TGTGCCAGCACCACACAGGGTACAACAGAAAAACTGTTTTTT. This codes for CASTTQGTTEKLFF. The chain carries TRBV5-4 and TRBJ1-4; D may be TRBD1 (6 bases). The CDR3 length is 14 residues. V gave up 6 bases and J gave up 8 bases, with 17 bases separating them. Germline-derived CDR1 and CDR2 are SGHNT and YYREEE (reference sequence).

J is TRBJ1-5 and V is TRBV30; D perhaps matches TRBD1 (5 bases). The V end lost 7 bases, the J end lost 3 bases, and 13 bases lay between the germline ends. CDR1 and CDR2 from the germline V gene are GTSNPN and SVGIG (reference sequence). The CDR3 sequence is 13 residues long. The CDR3 bases are TGTGCCTTCTCAGGGAGGTTCAATCAGCCCCAGCATTTT. Amino acid sequence: CAFSGRFNQPQHF.

The chain couples TRBV18 to TRBJ1-1; D may be TRBD1 (5 bases). This CDR3 spans 13 amino acids. Germline CDR1 reads KGHSH; CDR2 reads LQKENI. V lost 2 bases to trimming and J lost 5 bases, with 9 bases between them. The CDR3 reads CASSPGGRTEAFF. DNA for the CDR3: TGTGCCAGCTCACCAGGGGGGAGGACTGAAGCTTTCTTT.

The chain is built from TRBV28 and TRBJ2-7; 10 bases map to TRBD1. This CDR3 is built from 13 residues. CDR1 MDHEN and CDR2 SYDVKM come from the germline V gene. J gave up 6 bases and V 6 bases, and 5 bases lay outside the gene matches. The CDR3 loop is CASSSGQGSEQYV. CDR3 coding DNA: TGTGCCAGCAGCTCGGGACAGGGGTCCGAGCAGTACGTC.